This T cell receptor beta chain derives from a study of long-term antiretroviral therapy in people with HIV. General study results and limits: Blood collection from the mid-2000s to the late 2010s possibly occurred under older ART regimens.

Comments on this clone: Its cognate antigen is unknown. At one boundary the junction diverges from the germline segment, which might be a read error.

Sequencing relied on immunoSEQ assay v3.0, run at survey level. Assay: immunoSEQ multiplex PCR; the TCRdb copy retains only in-frame clones and omits some. Found here are fewer than 30,000 clones, more than 70% of them singletons; the top ten hold about 5%. This CDR3 contains 13 residues. CDR1 is LNHDA and CDR2 is SQIVND in the germline V gene (reference sequence). The chain employs TRBV19 and TRBJ2-5; TRBD1 is a possible D gene (5 bases). The sequence was obtained from a woman aged 25 to 45 with HIV. The source was unsorted PBMCs, collected 0.8 years after starting antiretroviral therapy. The CDR3 DNA sequence: TGTGCCAGCACCGTGGGGCCACAAGGGACCCAGTACTTC. As protein: CASTVGPQGTQYF.